This T cell receptor (beta chain) was observed in a study of T cells in Graves' hyperthyroidism and ophthalmopathy. This clonotype was observed a handful of times. Its antigen is unidentified. Using RNA transcripts as the source, TCR beta CDR3 regions were amplified. First-round RT-PCR with HTBI primers amplified the TCR CDR3 region. TCRdb independently ran MiXCR on the multiplex PCR reads; one entry per CDR3 protein. This table holds hundreds of thousands of distinct CDR3 sequences, about 20% found once. General study findings and limits: Blood shared most expanded thyroid clonotypes above 0.001. Stable hyperthyroidism was told apart from ophthalmopathy by a model built on 13 V-J features.

Ophthalmopathy patients all had a Clinical Activity Score of at least 3, a NOSPECS grade of at least 4 and disease under 3 months old. Fresh peripheral blood, approximately 10 ml, yielded the PBMCs. What was sequenced was blood. This clonotype originated in a woman in her seventies with Graves' ophthalmopathy.

The CDR3 sequence is CASSEGTPDIQYF. DNA for the CDR3: TGTGCCAGCAGTGAAGGCACCCCCGACATTCAGTACTTC. This chain links TRBV2 with TRBJ2-4, with D unresolved. The germline gives CDR1 SNHLY, CDR2 FYNNEI. The germline V and J ends were trimmed by 1 base and 8 bases, with 9 bases remaining between them. The CDR3 length is 13 residues.